Sequencing of this T cell receptor (beta chain) was carried out in a study of technical replicates of blood from a handful of donors. The CDR3 is 14 amino acids. The ends were cut back, 4 bases at V and 5 bases at J, with 16 bases in the middle. Germline V gene lookup returns CDR1 SGHRS and CDR2 YFSETQ. Sequencing used immunoSEQ multiplex PCR; TCRdb keeps in-frame clones, though not all of them. The sample holds approximately 75,000 clones; approximately 97% are singletons and the top ten take more than 0.15%. This sequence was found in a human donor in good health. This chain connects TRBV5-1 to TRBJ2-7, with D possibly TRBD2 on 6 matching bases. Sequenced input: T cells isolated from PBMCs. The CDR3 spells CASSGYGWGDEQYF. The CDR3 bases are TGCGCCAGCAGCGGATATGGCTGGGGGGACGAGCAGTACTTC.